This T cell receptor beta chain came from a study of CD8 T cells in ankylosing spondylitis. Study results and limitations: Disease-associated clones were CD8+ and fairly uncommon in peripheral blood. Several of the motif variants were reported before in synovial fluid and blood from reactive arthritis. Characteristic of ankylosing spondylitis blood, it appeared, was a TCR beta motif comprising eight highly homologous variants.

This clonotype was observed a handful of times. Its antigen is currently unknown. This CDR3 spans 12 amino acids. Trimming left V 0 bases short and J 11 bases short, with 13 bases between. Germline CDR1 and CDR2: DFQATT and SNEGSKA (reference sequence). Libraries for TCR beta were made by quantitative 5'-RACE with molecular barcodes. TCRdb processed the 5' RACE reads anew with MiXCR; each CDR3 protein has one entry. The sample consists of about 800,000 distinct CDR3 sequences, approximately 12% of them appearing once. This receptor was identified in a male donor with ankylosing spondylitis. This rearrangement joins TRBV20-1 to TRBJ1-1; a weak D match, TRBD1 (5 bases). The material sequenced was blood, either unsorted or a sorted T cell fraction (not recorded which). The CDR3 nucleotides are TGCAGTGCTAGAGATTTTAGGGGCCCGGCTTTCTTT. It specifies CSARDFRGPAFF.